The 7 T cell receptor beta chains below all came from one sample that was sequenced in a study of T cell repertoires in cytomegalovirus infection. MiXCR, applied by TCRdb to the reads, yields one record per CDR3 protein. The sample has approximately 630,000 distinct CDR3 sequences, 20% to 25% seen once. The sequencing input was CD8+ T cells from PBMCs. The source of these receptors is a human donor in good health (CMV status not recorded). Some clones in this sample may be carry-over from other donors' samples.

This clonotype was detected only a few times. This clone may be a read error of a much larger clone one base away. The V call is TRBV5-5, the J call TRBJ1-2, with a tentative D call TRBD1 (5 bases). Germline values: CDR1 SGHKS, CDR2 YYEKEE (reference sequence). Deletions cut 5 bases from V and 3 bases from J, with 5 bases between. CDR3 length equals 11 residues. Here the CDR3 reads CASRQDYGYTF. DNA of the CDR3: TGTGCCAGCAGACAGGACTATGGCTACACCTTC.

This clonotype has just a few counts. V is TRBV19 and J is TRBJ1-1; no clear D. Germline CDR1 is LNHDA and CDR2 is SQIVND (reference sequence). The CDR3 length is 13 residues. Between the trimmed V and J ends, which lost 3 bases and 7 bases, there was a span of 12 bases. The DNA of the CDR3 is TGTGCCAGTAGTATCCAGACACGTTATGAAGCTTTCTTT. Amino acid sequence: CASSIQTRYEAFF.

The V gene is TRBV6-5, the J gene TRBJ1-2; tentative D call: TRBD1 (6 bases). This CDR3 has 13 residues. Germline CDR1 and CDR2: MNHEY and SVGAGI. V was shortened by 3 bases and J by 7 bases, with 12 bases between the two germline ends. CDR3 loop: CASSYKGGGGYTF. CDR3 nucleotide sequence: TGTGCCAGCAGTTATAAGGGGGGCGGTGGCTACACCTTC.

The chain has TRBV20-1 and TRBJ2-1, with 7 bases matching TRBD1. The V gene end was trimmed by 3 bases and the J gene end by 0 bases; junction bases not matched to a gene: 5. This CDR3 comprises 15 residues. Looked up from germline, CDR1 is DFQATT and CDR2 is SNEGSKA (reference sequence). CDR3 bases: TGCAGTGCTAGCATGGGACAGAGCTCCTACAATGAGCAGTTCTTC. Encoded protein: CSASMGQSSYNEQFF.

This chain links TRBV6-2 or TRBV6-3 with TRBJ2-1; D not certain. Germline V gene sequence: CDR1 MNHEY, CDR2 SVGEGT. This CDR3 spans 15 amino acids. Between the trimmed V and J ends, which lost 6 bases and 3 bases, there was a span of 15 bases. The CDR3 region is CASRTRVLIYNEQFF. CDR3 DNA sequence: TGTGCCAGCAGAACAAGGGTCCTCATCTACAATGAGCAGTTCTTC.

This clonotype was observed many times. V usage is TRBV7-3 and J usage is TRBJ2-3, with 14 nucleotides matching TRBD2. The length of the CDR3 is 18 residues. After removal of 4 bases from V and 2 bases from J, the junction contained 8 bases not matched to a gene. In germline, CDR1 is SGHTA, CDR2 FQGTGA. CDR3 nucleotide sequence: TGTGCCAGCAGCTCTCCGGGACTAGCGGGAGCCGACACAGATACGCAGTATTTT. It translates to CASSSPGLAGADTDTQYF.

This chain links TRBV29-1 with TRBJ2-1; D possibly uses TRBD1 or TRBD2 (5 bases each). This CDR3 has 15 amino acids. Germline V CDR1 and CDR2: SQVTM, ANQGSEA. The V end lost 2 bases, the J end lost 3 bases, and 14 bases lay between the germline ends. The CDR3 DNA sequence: TGCAGCGTTGAACCTCCGGGACGGGGCTACAATGAGCAGTTCTTC. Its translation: CSVEPPGRGYNEQFF.